Sequencing of this TCR beta chain was carried out in a study of OX40 agonist ivuxolimab in advanced cancers. CDR3 length: 13 residues. Germline V gene sequence: CDR1 MNHEY, CDR2 SMNVEV (reference sequence). Trimming left V 5 bases short and J 5 bases short, with 13 bases between. The repertoire was sequenced with immunoSEQ multiplex PCR; TCRdb's copy has only in-frame clones and lacks some. Of 65,000 to 80,000 clones listed, around 93% are singletons. The TCR sequence derives from an adult with an advanced solid tumor such as melanoma, head and neck, liver or kidney cancer. Sequencing used CD4+ or CD8+ T cells sorted from blood, obtained in a trial of the OX40 agonist ivuxolimab. The chain is built from TRBV27 and TRBJ2-7; no reliable D call. Written as DNA, the CDR3 is TGTGCCAGCAGTCCCACGCCCATAAACGAGCAGTACTTC. This translates into CASSPTPINEQYF.